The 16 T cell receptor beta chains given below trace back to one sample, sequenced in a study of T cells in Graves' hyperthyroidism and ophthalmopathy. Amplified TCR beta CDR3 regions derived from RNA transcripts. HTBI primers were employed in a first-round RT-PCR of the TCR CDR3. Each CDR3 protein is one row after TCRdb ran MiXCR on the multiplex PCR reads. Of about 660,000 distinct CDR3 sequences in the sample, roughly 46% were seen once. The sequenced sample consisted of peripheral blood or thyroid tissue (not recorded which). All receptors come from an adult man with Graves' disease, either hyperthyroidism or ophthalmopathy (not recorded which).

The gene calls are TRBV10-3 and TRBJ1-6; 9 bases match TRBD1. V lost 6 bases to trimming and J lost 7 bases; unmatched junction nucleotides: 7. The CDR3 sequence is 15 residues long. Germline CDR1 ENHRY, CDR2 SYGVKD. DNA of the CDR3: TGTGCCATCAGCGGACCGGGACAGGGAAATTCACCCCTCCACTTT. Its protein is CAISGPGQGNSPLHF.

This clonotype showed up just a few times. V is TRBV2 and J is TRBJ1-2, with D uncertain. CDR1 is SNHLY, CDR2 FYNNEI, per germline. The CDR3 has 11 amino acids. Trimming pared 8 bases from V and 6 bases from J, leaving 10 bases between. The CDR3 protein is CASSRLNGYTF. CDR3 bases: TGTGCCAGCTCTCGGCTTAATGGCTACACCTTC.

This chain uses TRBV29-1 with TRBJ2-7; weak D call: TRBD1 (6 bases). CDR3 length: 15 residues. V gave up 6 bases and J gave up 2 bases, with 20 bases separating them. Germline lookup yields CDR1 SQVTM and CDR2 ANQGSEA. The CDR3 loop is CSVASGTKDPYEQYF. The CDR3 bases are TGCAGCGTCGCCTCAGGGACAAAGGACCCCTACGAGCAGTACTTC.

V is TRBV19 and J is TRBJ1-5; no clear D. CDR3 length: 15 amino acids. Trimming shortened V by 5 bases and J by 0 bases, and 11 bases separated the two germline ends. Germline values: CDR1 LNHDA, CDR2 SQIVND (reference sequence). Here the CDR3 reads CASSSEPYSNQPQHF. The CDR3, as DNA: TGTGCCAGTAGTTCAGAGCCATATAGCAATCAGCCCCAGCATTTT.

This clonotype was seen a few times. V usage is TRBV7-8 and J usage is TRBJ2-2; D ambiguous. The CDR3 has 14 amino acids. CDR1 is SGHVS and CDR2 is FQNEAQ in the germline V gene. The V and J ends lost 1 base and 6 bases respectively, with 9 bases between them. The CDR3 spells CASSLGLGSGELFF. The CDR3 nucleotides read TGTGCCAGCAGCTTAGGTCTAGGGTCCGGGGAGCTGTTTTTT.

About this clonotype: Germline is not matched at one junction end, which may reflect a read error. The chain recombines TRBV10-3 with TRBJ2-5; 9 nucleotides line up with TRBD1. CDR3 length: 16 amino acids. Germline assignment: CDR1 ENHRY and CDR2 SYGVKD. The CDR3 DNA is TGTGCCACCAGTGATGGAAGGACAGGGGATGGGGAGACCCAGTACTTC. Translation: CATSDGRTGDGETQYF.

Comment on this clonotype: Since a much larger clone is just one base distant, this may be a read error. The CDR3 bases are TGTGCCAGTGGGGACCAAAGTTACACTGAAACTTTCTTT. Translated, it gives CASGDQSYTETFF. This chain joins TRBV19 and TRBJ1-1, with D tentatively TRBD1 (5 bases). The CDR3 sequence is 13 residues long. The germline V gene has CDR1 LNHDA and CDR2 SQIVND (reference sequence).

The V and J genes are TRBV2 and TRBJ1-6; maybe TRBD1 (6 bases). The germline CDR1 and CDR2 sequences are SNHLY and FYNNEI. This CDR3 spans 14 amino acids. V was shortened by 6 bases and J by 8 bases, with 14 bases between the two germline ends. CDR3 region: CASRQGTRDSPLHF. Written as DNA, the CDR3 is TGTGCCAGCAGGCAGGGGACAAGGGATTCACCCCTCCACTTT.

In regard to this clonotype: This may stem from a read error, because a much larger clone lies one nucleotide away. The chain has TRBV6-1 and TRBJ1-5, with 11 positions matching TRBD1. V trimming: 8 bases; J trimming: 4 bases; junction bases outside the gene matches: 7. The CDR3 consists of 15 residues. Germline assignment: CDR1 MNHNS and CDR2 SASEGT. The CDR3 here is CASGAGTGGNQPQHF. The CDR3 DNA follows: TGTGCCAGCGGTGCCGGGACAGGGGGGAATCAGCCCCAGCATTTT.

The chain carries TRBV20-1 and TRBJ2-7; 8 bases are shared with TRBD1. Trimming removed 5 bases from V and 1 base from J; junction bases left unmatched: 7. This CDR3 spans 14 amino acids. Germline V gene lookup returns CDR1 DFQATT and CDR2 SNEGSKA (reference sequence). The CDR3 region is CSAPDRDTSYEQYF. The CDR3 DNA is TGCAGTGCTCCGGACAGGGACACTTCCTACGAGCAGTACTTC.

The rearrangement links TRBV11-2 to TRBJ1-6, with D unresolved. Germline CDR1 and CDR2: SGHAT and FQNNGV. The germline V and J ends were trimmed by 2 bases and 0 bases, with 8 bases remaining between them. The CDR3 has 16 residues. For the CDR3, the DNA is TGTGCCAGCAGCTTATTTCGGAGCTCCTATAATTCACCCCTCCACTTT. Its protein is CASSLFRSSYNSPLHF.

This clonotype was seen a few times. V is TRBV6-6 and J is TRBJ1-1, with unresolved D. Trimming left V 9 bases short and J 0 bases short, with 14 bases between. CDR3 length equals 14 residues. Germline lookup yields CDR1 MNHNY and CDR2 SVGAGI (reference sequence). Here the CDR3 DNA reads TGTGCCAGTCGAATCTCGGGAATGAACACTGAAGCTTTCTTT. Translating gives CASRISGMNTEAFF.

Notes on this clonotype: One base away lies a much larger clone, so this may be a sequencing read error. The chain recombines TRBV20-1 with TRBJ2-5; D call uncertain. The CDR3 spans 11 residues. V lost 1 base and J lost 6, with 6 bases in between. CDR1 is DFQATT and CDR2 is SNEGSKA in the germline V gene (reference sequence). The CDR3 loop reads CSARGQKTQYF. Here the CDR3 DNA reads TGCAGTGCTAGAGGGCAAAAGACCCAGTACTTC.

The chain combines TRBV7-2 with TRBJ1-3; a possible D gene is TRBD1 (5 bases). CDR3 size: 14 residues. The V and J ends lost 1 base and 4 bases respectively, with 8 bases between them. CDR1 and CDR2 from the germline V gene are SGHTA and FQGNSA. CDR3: CASSLEQGGNTIYF. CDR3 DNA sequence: TGTGCCAGCAGCTTAGAGCAGGGCGGAAACACCATATATTTT.

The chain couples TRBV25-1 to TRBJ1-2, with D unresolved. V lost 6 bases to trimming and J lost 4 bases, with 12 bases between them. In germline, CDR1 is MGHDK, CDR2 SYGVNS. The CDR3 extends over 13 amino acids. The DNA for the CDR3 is TGTGCCAGCAGCCAATGGGATTCCTATGGCTACACCTTC. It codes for CASSQWDSYGYTF.

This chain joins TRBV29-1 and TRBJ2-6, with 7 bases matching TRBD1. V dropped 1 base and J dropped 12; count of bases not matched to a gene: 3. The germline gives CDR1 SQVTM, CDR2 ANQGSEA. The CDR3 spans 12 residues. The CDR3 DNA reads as TGCAGCGTTGAAGCGGCAGGGGGCGTCCTGACTTTC. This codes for CSVEAAGGVLTF.